These 32 T cell receptor beta chains share one sample of origin, sequenced in a study of cytomegalovirus exposure and HLA in healthy donors. The PCR made use of 60 Vbeta and 13 Jbeta primers. Sequencing used immunoSEQ multiplex PCR; TCRdb keeps in-frame clones, though not all of them. The table has some 130,000 clones, around 80% seen once. The sequenced material came from PBMCs. These receptors all come from a female donor in good health and CMV-seronegative.

The chain couples TRBV5-1 to TRBJ2-1; 10 bases fit TRBD2. V gave up 7 bases and J gave up 6 bases; unmatched junction bases: 7. The CDR3 is 14 residues long. CDR1 is SGHRS, CDR2 YFSETQ, per germline. Here the CDR3 reads CASRTSGPRNEQFF. The CDR3 DNA sequence: TGCGCCAGCCGGACTAGCGGCCCTCGCAATGAGCAGTTCTTC.

Details on this clone: This sample also contains other DNA sequences that code for the same CDR3. In DNA form, the CDR3 reads TGTGCCAGCAGCTTGGGACTAGCGCCCGATAATGAGCAGTTCTTC. It specifies CASSLGLAPDNEQFF. The chain couples TRBV5-8 to TRBJ2-1; TRBD2 matches at 8 bases. The germline gives CDR1 SGHTS, CDR2 YDEGEE. The CDR3 has 15 residues. V was pared by 0 bases and J by 7 bases, with 6 bases of the junction left unmatched.

V usage is TRBV28 and J usage is TRBJ1-1; D gene uncertain. CDR1 is MDHEN and CDR2 is SYDVKM in the germline V gene. The ends were cut back, 7 bases at V and 3 bases at J, with 6 bases in the middle. The CDR3 consists of 11 residues. The CDR3 sequence is CASTLYTEAFF. CDR3 DNA: TGTGCCAGCACCCTGTACACTGAAGCTTTCTTT.

The chain combines TRBV27 with TRBJ2-1; no clear D. The germline V gene has CDR1 MNHEY and CDR2 SMNVEV (reference sequence). V was cut by 2 bases and J by 10 bases, with 6 bases left in between. CDR3 length: 11 residues. In DNA form, the CDR3 reads TGTGCCAGCAGTTTAGGCTTGGAGCAGTTCTTC. Amino acids: CASSLGLEQFF.

The genes are TRBV11-3 and TRBJ2-2; 7 nucleotides agree with TRBD1. J lost 6 bases, V lost 3 bases, and 7 bases had no gene match. Looked up from germline, CDR1 is SGHNT and CDR2 is YENEEA. CDR3 size: 15 residues. This chain's CDR3 is CASSFRQGTAGELFF. For the CDR3, the DNA is TGTGCCAGCAGCTTCAGACAGGGAACGGCCGGGGAGCTGTTTTTT.

This chain joins TRBV4-3 and TRBJ2-3; 7 nucleotides align to TRBD1. From germline, CDR1 is LGHNA and CDR2 YSLEER. This CDR3 contains 17 residues. Germline trimming cut 0 bases from V and 4 bases from J; bases unmatched to any gene: 10. The CDR3 sequence is CASSQDWGQLVSDTQYF. CDR3 coding DNA: TGCGCCAGCAGCCAAGATTGGGGACAGCTCGTATCAGATACGCAGTATTTT.

This chain links TRBV7-8 with TRBJ2-7; TRBD2 is a possible D gene (6 bases). Germline CDR1 SGHVS, CDR2 FQNEAQ. Trimming pared 1 base from V and 7 bases from J, leaving 14 bases between. The CDR3 sequence is 14 residues long. The CDR3 DNA sequence: TGTGCCAGCAGCTTAGTAAGGCTAGCGTGGGAGCAGTACTTC. As protein: CASSLVRLAWEQYF.

The genes are TRBV2 and TRBJ1-3; D unresolved. Trimming removed 4 bases at V and 0 bases at J, with 13 bases between. Germline V gene data show CDR1 as SNHLY and CDR2 as FYNNEI. The CDR3 runs 16 residues. The CDR3 sequence: CASSAMYLSSGNTIYF. In DNA form, the CDR3 reads TGTGCCAGCAGTGCGATGTATCTGAGCTCTGGAAACACCATATATTTT.

The rearrangement uses TRBV18 and TRBJ2-1, with 7 nucleotides matching TRBD1. Germline CDR1 reads KGHSH; CDR2 reads LQKENI. This CDR3 spans 16 amino acids. V was clipped by 5 bases and J by 1 base; unmatched bases: 8. CDR3 residues: CASSVNQGVSYNEQFF. The CDR3 DNA reads as TGTGCCAGCTCAGTAAATCAGGGGGTATCCTACAATGAGCAGTTCTTC.

The V and J genes are TRBV13 and TRBJ2-1; TRBD2 agrees at 12 bases. The ends lost 2 bases at V and 7 bases at J; junction bases unmatched: 3. CDR3 length: 15 residues. Germline V gene lookup returns CDR1 PRHDT and CDR2 FYEKMQ (reference sequence). The CDR3 loop is CASSLPTSGSNEQFF. CDR3 in DNA: TGTGCCAGCAGCTTACCGACTAGCGGGAGTAATGAGCAGTTCTTC.

This clone occurred a few times. The same CDR3 can be traced to other DNA sequences in this sample. V usage is TRBV5-4 and J usage is TRBJ2-3, with no clear D. Germline V CDR1 and CDR2: SGHNT, YYREEE (reference sequence). The V end was cut by 4 bases, the J end by 0 bases, with 6 bases between. The CDR3 consists of 13 residues. CDR3 nucleotide sequence: TGTGCCAGCAGCCCTACTAGCACAGATACGCAGTATTTT. Translation gives CASSPTSTDTQYF.

This clone was counted a single time. J is TRBJ2-3 and V is TRBV28, with 9 nucleotides matching TRBD2. Germline V CDR1 and CDR2: MDHEN, SYDVKM. CDR3 length equals 16 residues. V lost 4 bases to trimming and J lost 6 bases; unmatched junction nucleotides: 11. The CDR3 is CASSCRVAGDSDTQYF. CDR3 DNA sequence: TGTGCCAGCAGTTGCCGGGTAGCGGGAGATTCGGATACGCAGTATTTT.

This clone showed up just a few times. The V gene is TRBV18, the J gene TRBJ1-1, with 10 nucleotides matching TRBD1. V shed 6 bases and J 4 bases; nucleotides not matched to a gene: 2. CDR1 and CDR2 (germline): KGHSH, LQKENI. The CDR3 contains 13 residues. The CDR3 spells CASSDRGGTEAFF. CDR3 sequence (DNA): TGTGCCAGCTCGGACAGGGGGGGCACTGAAGCTTTCTTT.

V usage is TRBV6-6 and J usage is TRBJ1-3; TRBD1 might be the D (5 bases). This CDR3 region has 16 residues. Germline values: CDR1 MNHNY, CDR2 SVGAGI (reference sequence). Between the trimmed V and J ends, which lost 2 bases and 4 bases, there was a span of 15 bases. This chain's CDR3 is CASSYPPGGSGNTIYF. CDR3 DNA sequence: TGTGCCAGCAGTTACCCCCCCGGGGGGTCAGGAAACACCATATATTTT.

This chain uses TRBV7-9 with TRBJ1-1, with 11 bases lining up with TRBD1. This CDR3 has 15 amino acids. CDR1 SEHNR and CDR2 FQNEAQ come from the germline V gene (reference sequence). Trimming at V came to 3 bases and at J to 5 bases, leaving 5 bases not matched to a gene. Here the CDR3 reads CASSFGTGGRTEAFF. Here the CDR3 DNA reads TGTGCCAGCAGCTTCGGGACAGGGGGTCGTACTGAAGCTTTCTTT. Full variable domain (outside the CDR3, taken from reference TRBV7-9 and TRBJ1-1): DTGVSQNPRHKITKRGQNVTFRCDPISEHNRLYWYRQTLGQGPEFLTYFQNEAQLEKSRLLSDRFSAERPKGSFSTLEIQRTEQGDSAMYLCASSFGTGGRTEAFFGQGTRLTVV.

V is TRBV5-1 and J is TRBJ2-1; D might be TRBD2 (6 bases). Deletions cut 4 bases from V and 4 bases from J, with 18 bases between. There are 16 residues in the CDR3. The germline V gene encodes CDR1 SGHRS and CDR2 YFSETQ. The CDR3 bases are TGCGCCAGCAGCACTGTGCCGGGACTGGGATACAATGAGCAGTTCTTC. Translating it yields CASSTVPGLGYNEQFF.

The genes are TRBV28 and TRBJ2-3, with TRBD2 matching 10 bases. The V and J ends lost 3 bases and 1 base, in that order; junction bases with no gene match: 4. Germline values: CDR1 MDHEN, CDR2 SYDVKM. The CDR3 totals 16 residues. The CDR3 DNA sequence: TGTGCCAGCAGTTTCTACGGACTAGCGGGCACAGATACGCAGTATTTT. This codes for CASSFYGLAGTDTQYF.

The chain has TRBV5-8 and TRBJ2-7; D is possibly TRBD1 (5 bases). With 5 bases removed from V and 3 bases from J, the gap between germline ends came to 9 bases. CDR1 is SGHTS and CDR2 is YDEGEE in the germline V gene. The CDR3 totals 12 residues. DNA of the CDR3: TGTGCCAGCAGTACTGACAGCTACGAGCAGTACTTC. Protein: CASSTDSYEQYF.

The chain carries TRBV29-1 and TRBJ1-1, with 8 nucleotides matching TRBD1. There are 12 residues in the CDR3. With 4 bases clipped from V and 4 bases from J, the junction kept 2 bases outside the gene matches. The V gene's germline CDR1 is SQVTM and CDR2 ANQGSEA. The CDR3 reads CSVAGGGTEAFF. The CDR3 region has the DNA TGCAGCGTTGCAGGGGGCGGCACTGAAGCTTTCTTT.

The CDR3 sequence is CASTAAGAADTQYF. The CDR3 DNA reads as TGTGCCAGCACTGCGGCGGGAGCTGCAGATACGCAGTATTTT. The chain links TRBV9 to TRBJ2-3; TRBD2 matches at 7 bases. Per germline, CDR1 SGDLS and CDR2 YYNGEE. The CDR3 extends over 14 amino acids. J was trimmed by 4 bases and V by 6 bases; bases with no gene match: 8.

This chain connects TRBV11-2 to TRBJ2-2; D might be TRBD2 (6 bases). V was clipped by 1 base and J by 6 bases, with 18 bases between them. Germline V gene sequence: CDR1 SGHAT, CDR2 FQNNGV. The CDR3 length is 17 residues. Here the CDR3 reads CASSLGTFRGIPGELFF. As DNA, the CDR3 is TGTGCCAGCAGCTTAGGGACATTCCGGGGGATCCCCGGGGAGCTGTTTTTT.

The chain carries TRBV7-9 and TRBJ2-7, with TRBD1 matching 9 bases. This CDR3 comprises 13 residues. Germline V gene data show CDR1 as SEHNR and CDR2 as FQNEAQ (reference sequence). With V trimmed by 8 bases and J by 3 bases, 5 bases remained unmatched. The CDR3 DNA is TGTGCCAGCGGTACAGGGGGCAACTACGAGCAGTACTTC. This translates into CASGTGGNYEQYF.

The chain uses TRBV5-4 and TRBJ2-3, with D possibly matching TRBD1 (6 bases). This CDR3 contains 15 residues. Trimming left V 0 bases short and J 0 bases short, with 8 bases between. Germline V CDR1 and CDR2: SGHNT, YYREEE (reference sequence). The CDR3 loop is CASSLAGHSTDTQYF. The CDR3 nucleotides are TGTGCCAGCAGCTTGGCGGGACATAGCACAGATACGCAGTATTTT. The whole variable domain, filled in from reference TRBV5-4 and TRBJ2-3, reads ETGVTQSPTHLIKTRGQQVTLRCSSQSGHNTVSWYQQALGQGPQFIFQYYREEENGRGNFPPRFSGLQFPNYSSELNVNALELDDSALYLCASSLAGHSTDTQYFGPGTRLTVL.

V usage is TRBV7-8 and J usage is TRBJ2-2; 13 bases are shared with TRBD2. Germline V CDR1 and CDR2: SGHVS, FQNEAQ. This CDR3 comprises 16 residues. J lost 8 bases, V lost 4 bases, and 7 bases had no gene match. CDR3 residues: CASSSTGLAGNGELFF. DNA for the CDR3: TGTGCCAGCAGCTCCACGGGACTAGCGGGAAATGGGGAGCTGTTTTTT.

This clone is a singleton in its sample. This chain joins TRBV19 and TRBJ1-4; TRBD1 aligns across 9 bases. The germline V gene encodes CDR1 LNHDA and CDR2 SQIVND (reference sequence). V was pared by 5 bases and J by 6 bases, with 7 bases of the junction left unmatched. The CDR3 is made up of 15 amino acids. The CDR3 sequence: CASSGPGQGDEKLFF. CDR3 DNA: TGTGCCAGTAGTGGACCGGGACAGGGAGATGAAAAACTGTTTTTT.

The chain is built from TRBV21-1 and TRBJ2-1; the DNA was not compared with TRBD2, the D call given in the table. TRBV21-1 counts as a pseudogene. The CDR3 is made up of 10 amino acids. CDR3 sequence (DNA): TGTGCCCACGACTGCAAGTGGCAGTTCTTC. Its protein is CAHDCKWQFF.

This clone showed up just once. This rearrangement joins TRBV30 to TRBJ2-1; 8 bases are shared with TRBD1. The CDR3 is 15 amino acids. Looked up from germline, CDR1 is GTSNPN and CDR2 is SVGIG (reference sequence). V gave up 7 bases and J gave up 0 bases; unmatched junction bases: 8. Here the CDR3 reads CAYDRGRSSYNEQFF. The CDR3 coding sequence is TGTGCCTACGACAGGGGACGGAGCTCCTACAATGAGCAGTTCTTC.

V and J are TRBV19 and TRBJ1-1, with 8 nucleotides matching TRBD1. This CDR3 region has 15 residues. CDR1 is LNHDA and CDR2 is SQIVND in the germline V gene (reference sequence). J gave up 6 bases and V 3 bases, and 9 bases lay outside the gene matches. CDR3 coding DNA: TGTGCCAGTAGTATGCCGACAGGGGCGGGAGCTGAAGCTTTCTTT. Translating gives CASSMPTGAGAEAFF.

This clone showed up just a few times. The rearrangement uses TRBV7-9 and TRBJ1-2; 8 bases line up with TRBD1. Looked up from germline, CDR1 is SEHNR and CDR2 is FQNEAQ (reference sequence). The CDR3 extends over 13 amino acids. The trim removed 1 base at V and 12 bases at J, leaving 7 bases unmatched. The CDR3 sequence is CASSLEAGGVHTF. DNA for the CDR3: TGTGCCAGCAGCTTAGAAGCAGGGGGCGTCCACACCTTC.

This clone was seen more than once but under ten times. The chain joins TRBV19 to TRBJ1-5; D is perhaps TRBD1 (5 bases). CDR1 is LNHDA, CDR2 SQIVND, per germline (reference sequence). Deletions cut 7 bases from V and 2 bases from J, with 12 bases between. CDR3 length equals 14 residues. CDR3 sequence (DNA): TGTGCCAGTAACACAGGAAGGGGCAATCAGCCCCAGCATTTT. It is translated as CASNTGRGNQPQHF.

V and J are TRBV6-5 and TRBJ1-1; no firm D call. CDR1 MNHEY and CDR2 SVGAGI come from the germline V gene. V was clipped by 2 bases and J by 3 bases, with 10 bases between them. The CDR3 spans 14 residues. This chain's CDR3 is CASSYRSDYTEAFF. The CDR3, as DNA: TGTGCCAGCAGTTACAGGTCGGACTACACTGAAGCTTTCTTT.

This clone was recorded a few times. The rearrangement links TRBV18 to TRBJ2-7, with D unclear. The CDR3 spans 13 residues. Germline CDR1 and CDR2: KGHSH and LQKENI. Between the trimmed V and J ends, which lost 5 bases and 3 bases, there was a span of 11 bases. CDR3 bases: TGTGCCAGCTCAGGAGTTTCAGACTACGAGCAGTACTTC. It codes for CASSGVSDYEQYF.